The clone carrying this T cell receptor (beta chain) occurred many times. The sample comes from a study of identical twins. TCRdb reprocessed the 5' RACE reads with MiXCR, giving one entry per CDR3 protein. The table records about 260,000 distinct CDR3 sequences, 5.5% to 7% of them present only once. Everyone who donated was a healthy Caucasian. The V and J ends lost 4 bases and 8 bases, in that order; junction bases with no gene match: 18. This CDR3 has 17 amino acids. CDR1 SGHRS and CDR2 YFSETQ come from the germline V gene. These same records also appear under a second study, on yellow fever vaccine responses in identical twins.

The V call is TRBV5-1, the J call TRBJ2-1, with 7 positions matching TRBD1. Sequences were obtained from memory (CD45RO+) T cells sorted from blood. This receptor was taken from a woman aged 18-35 years in good health. Here the CDR3 DNA reads TGCGCCAGCAGCCCCGACCCTACACGGACAGGCCGGGATGAGCAGTTCTTC. Residues: CASSPDPTRTGRDEQFF. Looking up the rest from reference TRBV5-1 and TRBJ2-1 gives the full variable domain: KAGVTQTPRYLIKTRGQQVTLSCSPISGHRSVSWYQQTPGQGLQFLFEYFSETQRNKGNFPGRFSGRQFSNSRSEMNVSTLELGDSALYLCASSPDPTRTGRDEQFFGPGTRLTVL.